This T cell receptor (beta chain) was observed in a study of human CD8 memory T cell subsets. Cells that were CCR7+ PD-1- TIGIT- were defined as the stem-like memory CD8+ T cell population, referred to as TSTEM. Negative magnetic separation enriched total CD8+ T cells. Study conclusions and caveats: Repertoires of stem-like memory and precursor exhausted T cells showed minimal mutual overlap. Chao1 estimates suggested stem-like memory T cells were more diverse than precursor exhausted T cells.

UMI-labeled 5' RACE yielded the TCR beta libraries. TCRdb reprocessed the 5' RACE reads, with one entry per CDR3 protein and no DNA. The sample features 15,000 to 20,000 distinct CDR3 sequences, with approximately 5.5% in its top ten. The CDR3 is 13 amino acids. From germline, CDR1 is KGHSH and CDR2 LQKENI. With respect to this clonotype: The antigen is not known.

V usage is TRBV18 and J usage is TRBJ2-1; with no DNA, the TCRdb D assignment of TRBD1 cannot be verified. This receptor was obtained from a human donor in good health. The sequenced sample was CD8+ stem-like memory T cells (TSCM and TCM) sorted from PBMCs. Subset specified: stem-like memory CD8 T cells (TSTEM), CCR7+ PD-1- TIGIT-. The CDR3 loop is CASSPLGHPEQFF. Combining the CDR3 with reference TRBV18 and TRBJ2-1 gives the whole variable domain NAGVMQNPRHLVRRRGQEARLRCSPMKGHSHVYWYRQLPEEGLKFMVYLQKENIIDESGMPKERFSAEFPKEGPSILRIQQVVRGDSAAYFCASSPLGHPEQFFGPGTRLTVL.